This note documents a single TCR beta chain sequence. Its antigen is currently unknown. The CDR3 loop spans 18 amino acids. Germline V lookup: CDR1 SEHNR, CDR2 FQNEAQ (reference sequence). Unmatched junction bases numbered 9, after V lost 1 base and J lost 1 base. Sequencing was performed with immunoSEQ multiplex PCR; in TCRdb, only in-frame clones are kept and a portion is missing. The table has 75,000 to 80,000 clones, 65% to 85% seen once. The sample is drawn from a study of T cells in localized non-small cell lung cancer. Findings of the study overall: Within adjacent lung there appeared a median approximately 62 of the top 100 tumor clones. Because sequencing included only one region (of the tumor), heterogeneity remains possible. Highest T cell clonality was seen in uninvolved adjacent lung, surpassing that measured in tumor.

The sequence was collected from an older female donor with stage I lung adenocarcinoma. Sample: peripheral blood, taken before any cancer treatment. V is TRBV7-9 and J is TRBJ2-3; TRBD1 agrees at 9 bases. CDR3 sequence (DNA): TGTGCCAGCAGCTTAGGACAGGGGGGACCGGAGGGCACAGATACGCAGTATTTT. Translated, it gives CASSLGQGGPEGTDTQYF. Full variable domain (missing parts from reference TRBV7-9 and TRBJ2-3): DTGVSQNPRHKITKRGQNVTFRCDPISEHNRLYWYRQTLGQGPEFLTYFQNEAQLEKSRLLSDRFSAERPKGSFSTLEIQRTEQGDSAMYLCASSLGQGGPEGTDTQYFGPGTRLTVL.